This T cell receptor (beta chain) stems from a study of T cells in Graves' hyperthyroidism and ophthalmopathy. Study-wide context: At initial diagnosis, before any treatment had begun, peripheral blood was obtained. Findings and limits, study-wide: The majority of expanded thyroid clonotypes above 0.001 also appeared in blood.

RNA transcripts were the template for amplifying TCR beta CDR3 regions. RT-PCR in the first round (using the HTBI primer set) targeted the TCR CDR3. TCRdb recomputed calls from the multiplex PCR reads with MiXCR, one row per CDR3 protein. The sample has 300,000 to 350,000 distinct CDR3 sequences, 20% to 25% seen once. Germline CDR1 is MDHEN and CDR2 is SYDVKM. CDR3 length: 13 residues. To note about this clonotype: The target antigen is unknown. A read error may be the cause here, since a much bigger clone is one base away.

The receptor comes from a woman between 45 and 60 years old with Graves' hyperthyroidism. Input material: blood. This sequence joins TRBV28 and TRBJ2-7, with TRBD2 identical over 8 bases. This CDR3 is CASMGLAGYGQYF. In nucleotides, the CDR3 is TGTGCCAGCATGGGCCTAGCGGGCTACGGGCAGTACTTC.